A single TCR beta chain is shown here with its context. Germline V gene data show CDR1 as SGHDN and CDR2 as FVKESK. The CDR3 totals 14 residues. V was pared by 3 bases and J by 5 bases, with 4 bases of the junction left unmatched. This sample was taken from a study of shared clonotypes between healthy human individuals. Study-level background: CD4 naive and CD4 memory each took three plates per donor, while CD8 naive took two and CD8 memory one.

Healthy adults negative for HIV, lacking recent acute infections or vaccinations, served as donors. Into CD45RA+ naive and CD45RA-negative memory subsets, the CD4+ cells were split. The authors' processing: Filtering was not the same, since immunoSEQ gave junction-only sequences without quality scores. Method: immunoSEQ multiplex PCR; TCRdb's copy keeps in-frame clones and lacks some. Clone size and the V and J calls come from that table; the DNA yielded D and trimming. The sample has about 1.1 million clones, 60% to 85% seen once. The source is a man younger than 35 in good health. Some clones in this sample may be carry-over from other donors' samples. The chain has TRBV14 and TRBJ1-1; 9 bases line up with TRBD1. Sequenced: memory CD4+ T cells from PBMCs. Subset: CD45RA-negative fraction. The CDR3 region is CASSQGQGGTEAFF. The CDR3 DNA sequence: TGTGCCAGCAGCCAGGGACAGGGAGGAACTGAAGCTTTCTTT.